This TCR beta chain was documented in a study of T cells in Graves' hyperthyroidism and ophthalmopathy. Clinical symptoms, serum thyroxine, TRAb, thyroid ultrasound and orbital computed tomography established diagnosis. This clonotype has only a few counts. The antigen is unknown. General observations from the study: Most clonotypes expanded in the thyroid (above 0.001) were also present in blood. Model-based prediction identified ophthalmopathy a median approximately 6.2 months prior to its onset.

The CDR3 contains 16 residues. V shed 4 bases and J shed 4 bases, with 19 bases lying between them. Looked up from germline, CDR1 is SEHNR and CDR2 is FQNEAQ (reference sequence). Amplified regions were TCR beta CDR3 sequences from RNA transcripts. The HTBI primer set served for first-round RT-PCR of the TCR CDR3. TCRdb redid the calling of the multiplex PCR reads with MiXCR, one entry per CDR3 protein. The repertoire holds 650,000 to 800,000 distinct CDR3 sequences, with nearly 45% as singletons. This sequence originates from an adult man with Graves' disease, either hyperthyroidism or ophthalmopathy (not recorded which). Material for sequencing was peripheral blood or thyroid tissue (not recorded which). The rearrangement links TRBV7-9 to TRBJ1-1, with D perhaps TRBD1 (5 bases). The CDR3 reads CASSSPNKGYVTEAFF. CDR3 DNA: TGTGCCAGCAGCTCCCCGAATAAGGGGTATGTCACTGAAGCTTTCTTT.